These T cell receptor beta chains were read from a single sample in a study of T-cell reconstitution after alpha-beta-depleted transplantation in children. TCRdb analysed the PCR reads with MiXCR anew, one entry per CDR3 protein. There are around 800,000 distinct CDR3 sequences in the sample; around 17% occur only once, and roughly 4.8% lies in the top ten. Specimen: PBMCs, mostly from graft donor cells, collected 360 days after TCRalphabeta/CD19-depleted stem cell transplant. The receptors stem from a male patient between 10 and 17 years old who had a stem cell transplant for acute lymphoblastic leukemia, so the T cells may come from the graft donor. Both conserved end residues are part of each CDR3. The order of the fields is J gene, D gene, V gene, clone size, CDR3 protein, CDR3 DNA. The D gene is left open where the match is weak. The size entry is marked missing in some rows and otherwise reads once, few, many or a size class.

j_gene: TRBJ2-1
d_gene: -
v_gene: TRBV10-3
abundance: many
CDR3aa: CAISGRGNEQFF
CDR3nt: TGTGCCATCAGTGGGAGGGGCAATGAGCAGTTCTTC

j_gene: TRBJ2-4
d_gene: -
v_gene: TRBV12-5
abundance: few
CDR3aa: CASAAGDANAKNIQYF
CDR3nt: TGTGCTAGTGCTGCCGGGGATGCCAATGCGAAAAACATTCAGTACTTC

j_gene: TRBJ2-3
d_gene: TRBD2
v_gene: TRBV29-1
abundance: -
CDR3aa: CSVDGGVAGDSTDTQYF
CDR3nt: TGCAGCGTTGATGGGGGAGTGGCGGGGGATAGCACAGATACGCAGTATTTT

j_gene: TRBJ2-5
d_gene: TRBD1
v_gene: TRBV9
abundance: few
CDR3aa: CASSVGLGQQQETQYF
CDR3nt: TGTGCCAGCAGCGTAGGGCTGGGACAGCAACAAGAGACCCAGTACTTC

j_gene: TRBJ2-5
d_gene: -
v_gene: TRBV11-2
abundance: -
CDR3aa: CASSQGPNQETQYF
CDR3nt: TGTGCCAGCAGCCAGGGCCCGAATCAAGAGACCCAGTACTTC

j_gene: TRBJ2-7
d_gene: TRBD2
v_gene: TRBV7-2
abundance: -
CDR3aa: CASSPRLLAGGLHEQYF
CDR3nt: TGTGCCAGCAGCCCCAGGTTACTAGCGGGAGGGCTCCACGAGCAGTACTTC

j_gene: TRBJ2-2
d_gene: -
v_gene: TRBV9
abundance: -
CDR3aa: CASSAESRADTGELFF
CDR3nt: TGTGCCAGCAGCGCAGAGTCGAGAGCGGACACCGGGGAGCTGTTTTTT

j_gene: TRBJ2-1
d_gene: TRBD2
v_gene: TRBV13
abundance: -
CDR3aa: CASSSTTSGSGEQFF
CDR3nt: TGTGCCAGCAGCTCAACGACTAGCGGGAGCGGTGAGCAGTTCTTC

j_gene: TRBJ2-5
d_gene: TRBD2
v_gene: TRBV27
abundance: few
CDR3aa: CASSPLPLAGVGIETQYF
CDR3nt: TGTGCCAGCAGTCCCCTCCCACTAGCGGGAGTAGGTATAGAGACCCAGTACTTC

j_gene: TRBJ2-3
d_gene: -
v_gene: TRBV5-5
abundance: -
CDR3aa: CASSKGPGHTDTQYF
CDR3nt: TGTGCCAGCAGTAAAGGACCGGGACATACAGATACGCAGTATTTT

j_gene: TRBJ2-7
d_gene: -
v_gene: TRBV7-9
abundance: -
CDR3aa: CASSYDGYSYEQYF
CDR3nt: TGTGCCAGCAGCTACGACGGATACAGTTACGAGCAGTACTTC

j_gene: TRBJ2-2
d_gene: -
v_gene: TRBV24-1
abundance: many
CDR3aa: CATSGANTGELFF
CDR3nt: TGTGCCACCAGTGGCGCGAACACCGGGGAGCTGTTTTTT

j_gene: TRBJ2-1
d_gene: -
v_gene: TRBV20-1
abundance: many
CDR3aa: CSARIKGGAGNEQFF
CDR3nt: TGCAGTGCTAGAATTAAAGGAGGCGCGGGAAATGAGCAGTTCTTC

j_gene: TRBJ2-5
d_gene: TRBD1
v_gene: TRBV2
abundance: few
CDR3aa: CASRGQAPKETQYF
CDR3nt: TGTGCCAGCAGGGGACAGGCACCTAAAGAGACCCAGTACTTC

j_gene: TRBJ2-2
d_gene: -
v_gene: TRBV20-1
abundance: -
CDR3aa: CSARQEITGELFF
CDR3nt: TGCAGTGCTAGGCAGGAAATCACCGGGGAGCTGTTTTTT

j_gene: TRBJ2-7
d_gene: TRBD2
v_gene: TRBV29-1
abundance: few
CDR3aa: CSVPIAGGQVEQYF
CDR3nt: TGCAGCGTTCCCATAGCGGGAGGGCAGGTTGAGCAGTACTTC

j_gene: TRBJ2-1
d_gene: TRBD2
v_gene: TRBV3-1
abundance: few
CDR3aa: CASSQERGRRRNEQFF
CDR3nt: TGTGCCAGCAGCCAAGAGCGCGGGAGGCGTCGCAATGAGCAGTTCTTC

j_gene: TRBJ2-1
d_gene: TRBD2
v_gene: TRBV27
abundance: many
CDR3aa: CASSFSLGGSLIEQFF
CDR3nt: TGTGCCAGCAGTTTCTCTCTTGGCGGGAGCTTGATTGAGCAGTTCTTC

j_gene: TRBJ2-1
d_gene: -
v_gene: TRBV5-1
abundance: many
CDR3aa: CASSFFFLGEVDSYNEQFF
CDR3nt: TGCGCCAGCAGCTTTTTCTTTCTTGGAGAAGTCGACTCCTACAATGAGCAGTTCTTC

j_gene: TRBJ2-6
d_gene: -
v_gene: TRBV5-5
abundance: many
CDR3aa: CASSSSWGANVLTF
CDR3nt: TGTGCCAGCAGCTCGTCCTGGGGGGCCAACGTCCTGACTTTC

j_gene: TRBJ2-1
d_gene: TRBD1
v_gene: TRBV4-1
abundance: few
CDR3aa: CASRLRDREFNEQFF
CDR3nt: TGCGCCAGCAGACTCCGGGACAGGGAATTCAATGAGCAGTTCTTC

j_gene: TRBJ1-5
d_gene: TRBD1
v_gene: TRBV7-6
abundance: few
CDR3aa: CASSLTGGKSNQPQHF
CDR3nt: TGTGCCAGCAGCTTAACAGGGGGTAAAAGCAATCAGCCCCAGCATTTT

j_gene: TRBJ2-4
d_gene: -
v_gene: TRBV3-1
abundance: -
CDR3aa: CACSFGIGTRSMAKNIQYF
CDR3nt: TGTGCCTGCAGTTTTGGGATAGGGACGAGATCGATGGCCAAAAACATTCAGTACTTC

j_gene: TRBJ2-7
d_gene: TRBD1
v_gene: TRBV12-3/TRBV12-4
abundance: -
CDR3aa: CASSRTGGGSYEQYF
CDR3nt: TGTGCCAGCAGTAGGACAGGGGGCGGGTCCTACGAGCAGTACTTC

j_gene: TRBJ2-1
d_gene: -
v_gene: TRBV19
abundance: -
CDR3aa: CASSIGSSSYNEQFF
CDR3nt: TGTGCCAGTAGTATCGGGTCCAGCTCCTACAATGAGCAGTTCTTC

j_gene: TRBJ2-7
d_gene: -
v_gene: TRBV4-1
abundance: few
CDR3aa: CASSQSHYEQYF
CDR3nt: TGCGCCAGCAGCCAATCCCACTACGAGCAGTACTTC

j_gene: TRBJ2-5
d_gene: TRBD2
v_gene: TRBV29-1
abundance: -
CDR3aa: CSGGTRKETQYF
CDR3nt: TGCAGCGGGGGGACTAGGAAAGAGACCCAGTACTTC

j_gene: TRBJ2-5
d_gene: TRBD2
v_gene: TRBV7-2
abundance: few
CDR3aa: CASSPRGTSGRETQYF
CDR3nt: TGTGCCAGCAGCCCCAGAGGGACTAGCGGGAGGGAGACCCAGTACTTC

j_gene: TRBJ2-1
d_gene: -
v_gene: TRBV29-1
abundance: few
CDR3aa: CSVFVSYNEQFF
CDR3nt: TGCAGCGTCTTTGTCTCCTACAATGAGCAGTTCTTC

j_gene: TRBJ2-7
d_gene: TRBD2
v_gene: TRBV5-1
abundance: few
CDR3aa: CASSLTLAGTYEQYF
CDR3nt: TGCGCCAGCAGCTTGACACTAGCGGGAACCTACGAGCAGTACTTC

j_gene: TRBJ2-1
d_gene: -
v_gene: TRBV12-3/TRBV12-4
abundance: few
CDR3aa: CASRGDGTYNEQFF
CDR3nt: TGTGCCAGCAGGGGGGACGGTACGTACAATGAGCAGTTCTTC

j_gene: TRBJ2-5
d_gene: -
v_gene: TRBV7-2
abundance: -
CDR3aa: CASSRDSPQETQYF
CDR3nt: TGTGCCAGCAGCCGAGACTCCCCACAAGAGACCCAGTACTTC

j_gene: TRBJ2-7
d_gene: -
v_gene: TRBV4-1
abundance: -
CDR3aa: CASSQTNGYEQYF
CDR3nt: TGCGCCAGCAGCCAAACTAACGGCTACGAGCAGTACTTC

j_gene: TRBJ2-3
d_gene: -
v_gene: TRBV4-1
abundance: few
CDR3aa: CASSNPARDPRFTQYF
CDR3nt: TGCGCCAGCAGCAACCCAGCCCGGGACCCCCGATTTACGCAGTATTTT

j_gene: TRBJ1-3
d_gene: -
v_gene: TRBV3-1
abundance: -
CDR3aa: CASSLTRTGAIIYF
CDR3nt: TGTGCCAGCAGCCTCACGCGGACTGGGGCAATAATATATTTT

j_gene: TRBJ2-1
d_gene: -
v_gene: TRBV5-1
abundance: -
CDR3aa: CASSWERFEQFF
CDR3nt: TGCGCCAGCAGCTGGGAGCGATTTGAGCAGTTCTTC

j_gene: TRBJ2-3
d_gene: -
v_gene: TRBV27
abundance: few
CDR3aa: CASSLNFGGADTQYF
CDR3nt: TGTGCCAGCAGTTTAAACTTTGGCGGGGCAGATACGCAGTATTTT

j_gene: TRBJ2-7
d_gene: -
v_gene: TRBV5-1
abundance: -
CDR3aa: CASSVLDGKAQAKYF
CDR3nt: TGCGCCAGCAGCGTACTGGACGGGAAAGCCCAAGCGAAGTACTTC

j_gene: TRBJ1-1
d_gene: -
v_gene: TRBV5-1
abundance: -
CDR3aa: CASNEVTGMGAFF
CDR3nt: TGCGCCAGCAATGAGGTGACTGGGATGGGAGCTTTCTTT

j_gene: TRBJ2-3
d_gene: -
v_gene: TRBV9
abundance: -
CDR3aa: CASSPAGTQADTQYF
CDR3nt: TGTGCCAGCAGCCCCGCCGGGACACAGGCGGATACGCAGTATTTT

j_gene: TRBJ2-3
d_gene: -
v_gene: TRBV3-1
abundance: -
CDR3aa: CASSLRAGKDTQYF
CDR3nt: TGTGCCAGCAGCCTCAGGGCAGGAAAGGATACGCAGTATTTT

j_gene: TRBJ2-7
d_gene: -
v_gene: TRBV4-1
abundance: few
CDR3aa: CASSQRPPDALVEQYF
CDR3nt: TGCGCCAGCAGCCAGAGGCCTCCGGACGCCTTAGTCGAGCAGTACTTC

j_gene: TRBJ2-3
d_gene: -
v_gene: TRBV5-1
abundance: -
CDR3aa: CASSPGQWTDTQYF
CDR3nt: TGCGCCAGCAGCCCAGGACAGTGGACAGATACGCAGTATTTT

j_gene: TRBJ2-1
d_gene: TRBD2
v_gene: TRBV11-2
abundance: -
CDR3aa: CASSFFSSSGVYNEQFF
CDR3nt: TGTGCCAGCAGCTTCTTTTCCTCTAGCGGGGTTTACAATGAGCAGTTCTTC

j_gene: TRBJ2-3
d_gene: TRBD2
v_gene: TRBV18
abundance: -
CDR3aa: CASSPPGLAGGTRTDTQYF
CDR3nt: TGTGCCAGCTCACCACCGGGACTAGCGGGAGGGACCCGCACAGATACGCAGTATTTT

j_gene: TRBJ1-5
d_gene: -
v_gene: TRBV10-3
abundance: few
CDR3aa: CAISATQENQPQHF
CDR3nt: TGTGCCATCAGTGCTACGCAGGAGAATCAGCCCCAGCATTTT